Following are 15 T cell receptor beta chains from one sample sequenced in a study of cytomegalovirus exposure and HLA in healthy donors (dated by TCRdb to the late 2010s). Library preparation was by the immunoSEQ multiplex PCR assay. A mixture of 60 forward primers for TCR Vbeta segments and 13 reverse primers for TCR Jbeta segments was used in the multiplex PCR. The table comes from immuneACCESS by way of TCRdb, which keeps in-frame sequences with V and J called. Part of the clones is missing from these tables; in studies checked, under half for an unresolved V gene and the rest for unknown reasons. The table for this sample records 87,000 or so clones. The ten largest clones represent 15% of the sample. Sequenced material: PBMCs. The receptors come from a man aged 45-60 years in good health and CMV-seropositive.

The V and J genes are TRBV6-5 and TRBJ1-5; 7 bases line up with TRBD1. Germline values: CDR1 MNHEY, CDR2 SVGAGI. This CDR3 is built from 15 residues. Trimming cost V 2 bases and J 2 bases; bases outside gene matches: 3. The CDR3: CASSYRQGGNQPQHF. For the CDR3, the DNA is TGTGCCAGCAGTTACCGACAGGGAGGCAATCAGCCCCAGCATTTT.

The chain couples TRBV11-3 to TRBJ2-7; possible D gene TRBD1, 5 bases. V was cut by 0 bases and J by 0 bases, with 9 bases left in between. The CDR3 extends over 15 amino acids. In germline, CDR1 is SGHNT, CDR2 YENEEA. The chain's CDR3 is CASSLERGSSYEQYF. The CDR3 DNA reads TGTGCCAGCAGCTTAGAAAGGGGCTCCTCCTACGAGCAGTACTTC.

The gene calls are TRBV7-9 and TRBJ1-1; D gene uncertain. Germline CDR1 SEHNR, CDR2 FQNEAQ (reference sequence). The ends were cut back, 5 bases at V and 2 bases at J, with 12 bases in the middle. There are 14 residues in the CDR3. The CDR3 sequence: CASSLPQVNTEAFF. CDR3 DNA sequence: TGTGCCAGCAGCCTACCCCAGGTAAACACTGAAGCTTTCTTT.

J is TRBJ1-5 and V is TRBV5-1, with D unresolved. Germline V CDR1 and CDR2: SGHRS, YFSETQ. Deletions cut 0 bases from V and 3 bases from J, with 4 bases between. This CDR3 is 13 amino acids long. The CDR3 nucleotides are TGCGCCAGCAGCTTGGGAGTCAATCAGCCCCAGCATTTT. Encoded protein: CASSLGVNQPQHF.

The chain has TRBV30 and TRBJ1-4; 11 positions match TRBD1. Germline CDR1 GTSNPN, CDR2 SVGIG (reference sequence). There are 14 residues in the CDR3. J gave up 8 bases and V 4 bases, and 6 bases lay outside the gene matches. Here the CDR3 DNA reads TGTGCCTGGAACCGAGGGACAGGGGGGGAAAAACTGTTTTTT. Amino acid sequence: CAWNRGTGGEKLFF.

The chain is built from TRBV5-6 and TRBJ2-5, with 8 bases that match TRBD2. V shed 4 bases, J shed 2 bases, and the junction held 7 bases outside the gene matches. This CDR3 has 15 residues. Germline lookup yields CDR1 SGHDT and CDR2 YYEEEE. CDR3 coding DNA: TGTGCCAGCAGCGTTTTCCGGGGGGGACAAGAGACCCAGTACTTC. Protein: CASSVFRGGQETQYF.

The chain carries TRBV5-1 and TRBJ2-2; TRBD2 is a possible D gene (6 bases). The germline V and J ends were trimmed by 3 bases and 6 bases, with 9 bases remaining between them. The CDR3 has 13 amino acids. The germline gives CDR1 SGHRS, CDR2 YFSETQ. The CDR3 loop reads CASSSGEPGELFF. CDR3 coding DNA: TGCGCCAGCAGCTCGGGGGAGCCCGGGGAGCTGTTTTTT.

The chain has TRBV2 and TRBJ1-2, with D possibly being TRBD1 (5 bases). The germline V gene has CDR1 SNHLY and CDR2 FYNNEI. V lost 7 bases to trimming and J lost 0 bases, with 12 bases between them. The CDR3 has 14 residues. Written as DNA, the CDR3 is TGTGCCAGCACCTCAGGGTGGTCTAACTATGGCTACACCTTC. Translated: CASTSGWSNYGYTF.

This rearrangement joins TRBV25-1 to TRBJ1-2; a weak D match, TRBD1 (5 bases). CDR3 length equals 11 residues. Trimming pared 8 bases from V and 3 bases from J, leaving 7 bases between. The germline V gene has CDR1 MGHDK and CDR2 SYGVNS. As DNA, the CDR3 is TGTGCCAGCGCACAGGACTATGGCTACACCTTC. It encodes CASAQDYGYTF.

The rearrangement links TRBV30 to TRBJ2-3, with D unclear. The CDR3 sequence is 11 residues long. V was shortened by 1 base and J by 7 bases, with 6 bases between the two germline ends. Germline lookup yields CDR1 GTSNPN and CDR2 SVGIG (reference sequence). The DNA for the CDR3 is TGTGCCTGGAGTGGTATTAATACGCAGTATTTT. Amino acid sequence: CAWSGINTQYF.

The chain carries TRBV7-2 and TRBJ1-1, with 8 bases lining up with TRBD1. This CDR3 has 14 residues. Germline CDR1 SGHTA, CDR2 FQGNSA. V shed 3 bases, J shed 5 bases, and the junction held 5 bases outside the gene matches. CDR3 DNA: TGTGCCAGCAGCTTTCGGACAGGGAGGACTGAAGCTTTCTTT. Translated: CASSFRTGRTEAFF.

The V call is TRBV2, the J call TRBJ2-3; TRBD2 aligns across 7 bases. V was clipped by 4 bases and J by 1 base; unmatched bases: 5. Germline CDR1 reads SNHLY; CDR2 reads FYNNEI. The CDR3 consists of 15 residues. The CDR3 sequence: CASSAAGDGTDTQYF. CDR3 DNA: TGTGCCAGCAGTGCCGCGGGAGATGGCACAGATACGCAGTATTTT. The full variable domain, rest sourced from reference TRBV2 and TRBJ2-3, is EPEVTQTPSHQVTQMGQEVILRCVPISNHLYFYWYRQILGQKVEFLVSFYNNEISEKSEIFDDQFSVERPDGSNFTLKIRSTKLEDSAMYFCASSAAGDGTDTQYFGPGTRLTVL.

The J gene is TRBJ2-7, the V gene TRBV4-2; 7 positions match TRBD2. The germline CDR1 and CDR2 sequences are LGHNA and YNFKEQ. This CDR3 region has 17 residues. Losses at the gene ends were 0 bases for V and 3 bases for J; bases not matched to a gene: 11. CDR3 sequence reads: CASSQEGVRGLVYEQYF. CDR3 bases: TGTGCCAGCAGCCAAGAGGGTGTTCGCGGACTAGTCTACGAGCAGTACTTC.

The chain links TRBV5-4 to TRBJ1-1; D ambiguous. This CDR3 contains 15 residues. Germline V CDR1 and CDR2: SGHNT, YYREEE (reference sequence). V was cut by 4 bases and J by 1 base, with 14 bases left in between. The CDR3 here is CASSIDTGRNTEAFF. CDR3 nucleotide sequence: TGTGCCAGCAGCATTGACACTGGGCGGAACACTGAAGCTTTCTTT.

V usage is TRBV18 and J usage is TRBJ2-2; 10 positions agree with TRBD2. Trimming cost V 2 bases and J 1 base; bases outside gene matches: 1. The CDR3 runs to 16 residues. Germline CDR1 and CDR2: KGHSH and LQKENI. The CDR3 DNA reads as TGTGCCAGCTCACCATGGACTAGCGGGAACACCGGGGAGCTGTTTTTT. The encoded protein is CASSPWTSGNTGELFF.